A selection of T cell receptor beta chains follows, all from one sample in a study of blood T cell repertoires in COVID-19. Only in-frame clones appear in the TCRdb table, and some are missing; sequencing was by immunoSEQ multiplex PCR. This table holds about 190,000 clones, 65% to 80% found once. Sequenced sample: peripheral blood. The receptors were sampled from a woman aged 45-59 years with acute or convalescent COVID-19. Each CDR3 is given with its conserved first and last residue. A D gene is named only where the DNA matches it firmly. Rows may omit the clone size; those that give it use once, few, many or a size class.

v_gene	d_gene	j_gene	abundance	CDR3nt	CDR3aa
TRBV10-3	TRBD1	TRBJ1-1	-	TGTGCCATCACCGAGACAGGGGGCGACACTGAAGCTTTCTTT	CAITETGGDTEAFF
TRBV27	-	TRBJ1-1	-	TGTGCCAGCAGGAGACAACTTAACACTGAAGCTTTCTTT	CASRRQLNTEAFF
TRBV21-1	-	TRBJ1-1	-	TGTGCCAGCAGCAAAGTAGGGACAGAGAACAACACTGAAGCTTTCTTT	CASSKVGTENNTEAFF
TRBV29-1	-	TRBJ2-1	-	TGCAGCGCCCGGGACAACTCTTACAATGAGCAGTTCTTC	CSARDNSYNEQFF
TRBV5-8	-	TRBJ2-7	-	TGTGCCAGCAGCCCCCGCTACGAGCAGTACTTC	CASSPRYEQYF
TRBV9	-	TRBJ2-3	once	TGTGCCAGCAGCGCCTACACAGATACGCAGTATTTT	CASSAYTDTQYF
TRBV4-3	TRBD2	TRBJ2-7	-	TGCGCCAGCAGCCAAGATCCTAGCGGGACCTACGAGCAGTACTTC	CASSQDPSGTYEQYF
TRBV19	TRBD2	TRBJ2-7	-	TGTGCCAGTAGTCCCCGGACTAGCGGGAAGTACGAGCAGTACTTC	CASSPRTSGKYEQYF
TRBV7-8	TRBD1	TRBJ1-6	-	TGTGCCAGCAGCTTAGAGACAGGGAGTGGATCACCCCTCCACTTT	CASSLETGSGSPLHF
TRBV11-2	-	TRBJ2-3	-	TGTGCCAGCAGCTTTACTAGGACTAGCACAGATACGCAGTATTTT	CASSFTRTSTDTQYF
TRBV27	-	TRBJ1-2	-	TGTGCCAGCAGTTTCGGGGGGCGTAACTATGGCTACACCTTC	CASSFGGRNYGYTF
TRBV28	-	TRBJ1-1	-	TGTGCCAGCAGTTTCCCACAGAACACTGAAGCTTTCTTT	CASSFPQNTEAFF
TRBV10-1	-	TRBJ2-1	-	TGCGCCAGCAGTGACCGACAGGCTTATTCTTCCTACAATGAGCAGTTCTTC	CASSDRQAYSSYNEQFF
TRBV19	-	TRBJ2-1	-	TGTGCCAGTAGTATAAGGACAGCCGTAAACAATGAGCAGTTCTTC	CASSIRTAVNNEQFF
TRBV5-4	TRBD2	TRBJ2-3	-	TGTGCCAGCAGCTTGGTTGGACTAGCGGGGGGGCATATGCAGTATTTT	CASSLVGLAGGHMQYF
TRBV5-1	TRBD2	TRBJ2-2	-	TGCGCCAGCAGCCTGGGACTAGCGGCCACGGGGACCGGGGAGCTGTTTTTT	CASSLGLAATGTGELFF
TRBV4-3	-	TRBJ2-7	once	TGCGCCAGCAGCCAAGGGATCCGGGGAAGCTACGAGCAGTACTTC	CASSQGIRGSYEQYF
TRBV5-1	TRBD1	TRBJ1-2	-	TGCGCCAGCAACCCAACCATCGGGACAGCCTATGGCTACACCTTC	CASNPTIGTAYGYTF
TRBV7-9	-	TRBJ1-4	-	TGTGCCAGCAGCTTTCAGGGTTTGTCGGAAAAACTGTTTTTT	CASSFQGLSEKLFF
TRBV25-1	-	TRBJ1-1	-	TGTGCCAGCAGTCCCAGGGGCGAGAAAGCTTTCTTT	CASSPRGEKAFF
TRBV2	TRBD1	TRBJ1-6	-	TGTGCCAGCAGTGGGACAGGGGGCTCGAATTCACCCCTCCACTTT	CASSGTGGSNSPLHF
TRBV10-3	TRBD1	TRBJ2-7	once	TGTGCCATCAGCCGAGACAGGGGCGGGTCTGAAGTTCGCGAGCAGTACTTC	CAISRDRGGSEVREQYF
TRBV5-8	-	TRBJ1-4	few	TGTGCCAGCAGCTTGTGGGGGCAAGCGGAAAAACTGTTTTTT	CASSLWGQAEKLFF
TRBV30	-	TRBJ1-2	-	TGTGCCTGGAGTGCCCTCGGGGGGGGATATGGCTACACCTTC	CAWSALGGGYGYTF
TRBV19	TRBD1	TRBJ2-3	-	TGTGCCAGTAGGGACAGGGGTACAGATACGCAGTATTTT	CASRDRGTDTQYF
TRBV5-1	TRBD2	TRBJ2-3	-	TGCGCCAGCAGCTTAGGGACTAGCGGCTTCACAGATACGCAGTATTTT	CASSLGTSGFTDTQYF
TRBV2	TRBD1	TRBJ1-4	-	TGTGCCACTACAGGGGGCGCGATCGGAAAACTGTTTTTT	CATTGGAIGKLFF
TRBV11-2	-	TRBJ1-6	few	TGTGCCAGCAGACAGCAGGGCTCCTATAATTCACCCCTCCACTTT	CASRQQGSYNSPLHF
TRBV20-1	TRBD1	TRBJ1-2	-	TGCAGTGCTAGTGTCGCGGGACAGGGGGTTGGCTACACCTTC	CSASVAGQGVGYTF
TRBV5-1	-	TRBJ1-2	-	TGCGCCAGCAGCTTGTCAACGGACTATGGCTACACCTTC	CASSLSTDYGYTF
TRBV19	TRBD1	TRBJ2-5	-	TGTGCCAGTACCCACCGGGACAGGGGAGAGACCCAGTACTTC	CASTHRDRGETQYF
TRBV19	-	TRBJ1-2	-	TGTGCCAGTAGTATCAGGGATGGCTACACCTTC	CASSIRDGYTF
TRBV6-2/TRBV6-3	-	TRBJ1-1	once	TGTGCCAGCAGTTACTCGGGTCCGAGGACTGAAGCTTTCTTT	CASSYSGPRTEAFF
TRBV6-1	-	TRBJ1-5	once	TGTGCCAGCAGTGAAGGAAGACAGGCCATGGGGGGCAATCAGCCCCAGCATTTT	CASSEGRQAMGGNQPQHF
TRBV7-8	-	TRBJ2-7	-	TGTGCCAGCAGAGGCAAGGCAGGGGTAGGGTACGAGCAGTACTTC	CASRGKAGVGYEQYF
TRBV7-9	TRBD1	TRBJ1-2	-	TGTGCCAGCAGCCCGGGACAGGGTCTGGAAGAATCTGGCTACACCTTC	CASSPGQGLEESGYTF
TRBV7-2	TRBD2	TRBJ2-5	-	TGTGCCAGCAGCCCGCGGACTAGCGCTCAAGAGACCCAGTACTTC	CASSPRTSAQETQYF
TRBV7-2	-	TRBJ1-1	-	TGTGCCAGCAGCTTAGTAACGGTTACGGTATCTGAAGCTTTCTTT	CASSLVTVTVSEAFF
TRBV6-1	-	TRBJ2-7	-	TGTGCCAGCAGTGAATCGGGTCTCTACGAGCAGTACTTC	CASSESGLYEQYF
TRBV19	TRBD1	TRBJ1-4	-	TGTGCCAGTTCCGGACAGGGCCTTACAACTAATGAAAAACTGTTTTTT	CASSGQGLTTNEKLFF
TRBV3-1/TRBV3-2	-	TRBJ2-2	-	TGTGCCAGCAGCCTCCGTGGAGCCGCGAACACCGGGGAGCTGTTTTTT	CASSLRGAANTGELFF